This T cell receptor beta chain was sequenced during a study of T cells in narcolepsy. For the study at large: Donors had narcolepsy type 1 or type 2, or were healthy controls. Study-wide points: Autoreactive clonotypes reportedly recurred in blood of same and different patients, not controls.

Data came from immunoSEQ multiplex PCR; TCRdb stores just in-frame clones and leaves some out. The sample holds about 40,000 clones, about 91% seen once. For this clone: The antigen is not known.

This CDR3 spans 14 amino acids. Germline V gene data show CDR1 as SGHRS and CDR2 as YFSETQ. The V end lost 4 bases, the J end lost 5 bases, and 14 bases lay between the germline ends. Sequencing input: CD45RA- memory CD4+ T cells from PBMCs. The clonotype comes from a human donor with narcolepsy. V gene TRBV5-1 combines with J gene TRBJ2-3; D tentatively reads TRBD1 or TRBD2 (5 bases each). CDR3 in DNA: TGCGCCAGCAGCGGTTCCGGGACCCTAGATACGCAGTATTTT. Protein sequence: CASSGSGTLDTQYF.